One sample yielded the 29 T cell receptor beta chains listed below, sequenced in a study of shared clonotypes between healthy human individuals. Sequencing was performed with immunoSEQ multiplex PCR; in TCRdb, only in-frame clones are kept and a portion is missing. In the table there are roughly 720,000 clones, less than 95% of which are singletons. Material for sequencing was memory CD8+ T cells from PBMCs. The subset was: CD45RO+ cells pooled with CCR7-negative TemRA cells. The receptors come from a man aged 18 to 29 in good health. Some clones in this sample may be carry-over from other donors' samples.

This clone showed up just once. The rearrangement uses TRBV12-5 and TRBJ2-1; 10 nucleotides line up with TRBD2. CDR1 LGHNT and CDR2 FRNRAP come from the germline V gene. Trimming cost V 2 bases and J 0 bases; bases outside gene matches: 13. CDR3 length: 20 residues. The DNA for the CDR3 is TGTGCTAGTGGTTTGCCCAAACCCCTAGCGGGAGTCCCCTCCTACAATGAGCAGTTCTTC. Translated, it gives CASGLPKPLAGVPSYNEQFF.

This clone was recorded many times. The chain couples TRBV15 to TRBJ2-2; TRBD2 aligns across 8 bases. CDR3 size: 16 residues. The junction had 9 bases not matched to a gene; V was cut back by 4 bases and J by 5 bases. Germline V gene data show CDR1 as LNHNV and CDR2 as YYDKDF (reference sequence). DNA of the CDR3: TGTGCCACCAGCAACCCGACTAGCGCACTTACCGGGGAGCTGTTTTTT. Translated: CATSNPTSALTGELFF. Full variable domain (remainder filled in from reference TRBV15 and TRBJ2-2): DAMVIQNPRYQVTQFGKPVTLSCSQTLNHNVMYWYQQKSSQAPKLLFHYYDKDFNNEADTPDNFQSRRPNTSFCFLDIRSPGLGDTAMYLCATSNPTSALTGELFFGEGSRLTVL.

Written as DNA, the CDR3 is TGTGCCAGCAGCCCACCTATCGGGGGAGGGCCTAACTATGGCTACACCTTC. It yields the protein CASSPPIGGGPNYGYTF. This chain uses TRBV9 with TRBJ1-2, with D possibly TRBD1 on 5 matching bases. Trimming pared 4 bases from V and 0 bases from J, leaving 19 bases between. The germline gives CDR1 SGDLS, CDR2 YYNGEE. The CDR3 length is 17 residues.

CDR3 nucleotide sequence: TGTGCCAGATATAGCGGGAGGGCAACCGGGGAGCAGTACTTC. As protein: CARYSGRATGEQYF. The rearrangement uses TRBV21-1 and TRBJ2-7; TRBD2 was called by the table and not checked on the DNA. TRBV21-1 is a pseudogene segment. CDR3 length: 14 amino acids.

The chain has TRBV10-2 and TRBJ2-7; TRBD2 matches 11 bases. Germline CDR1 and CDR2: WSHSY and SAAADI. This CDR3 region has 14 residues. J was trimmed by 1 base and V by 7 bases; bases with no gene match: 3. The CDR3 reads CASTLAGGSYEQYF. Here the CDR3 DNA reads TGCGCCAGCACCCTAGCGGGAGGTTCCTACGAGCAGTACTTC.

CDR3 region: CASSRYIVATNTGELFF. The CDR3 DNA is TGTGCCAGCAGCCGTTATATCGTAGCTACGAACACCGGGGAGCTGTTTTTT. The chain joins TRBV14 to TRBJ2-2; D unclear. Germline V lookup: CDR1 SGHDN, CDR2 FVKESK. Trimming cost V 4 bases and J 0 bases, with 15 bases left between them. The CDR3 covers 17 residues.

The chain couples TRBV21-1 to TRBJ2-7; the DNA was not used to check the table's D call, TRBD2. TRBV21-1 is noted as a pseudogene. The CDR3 length is 15 residues. The CDR3: CASTNTSGIGYEQYF. The CDR3 nucleotides read TGTGCCAGCACTAATACTAGCGGGATAGGCTACGAGCAGTACTTC.

The chain links TRBV2 to TRBJ2-3; D is unresolved. The germline V and J ends were trimmed by 1 base and 2 bases, with 13 bases remaining between them. The germline CDR1 and CDR2 sequences are SNHLY and FYNNEI. This CDR3 contains 16 residues. The CDR3 sequence is CASSEVLALHTDTQYF. DNA of the CDR3: TGTGCCAGCAGTGAAGTACTCGCCCTCCACACAGATACGCAGTATTTT. Full variable domain (rest looked up from reference TRBV2 and TRBJ2-3): EPEVTQTPSHQVTQMGQEVILRCVPISNHLYFYWYRQILGQKVEFLVSFYNNEISEKSEIFDDQFSVERPDGSNFTLKIRSTKLEDSAMYFCASSEVLALHTDTQYFGPGTRLTVL.

The rearrangement joins TRBV11-2 to TRBJ2-1; tentatively, D is TRBD2 (6 bases). CDR1 is SGHAT and CDR2 is FQNNGV in the germline V gene. CDR3 length equals 15 residues. V lost 8 bases and J lost 2, with 16 bases in between. The CDR3 DNA follows: TGTGCCAGCGGATTCCTAGCGCTAGCCTACAATGAGCAGTTCTTC. Translation gives CASGFLALAYNEQFF.

Details on this clone: This sample also contains other DNA sequences that code for the same CDR3. This chain links TRBV27 with TRBJ2-1; a weak D match, TRBD1 (5 bases). V was pared by 6 bases and J by 9 bases, with 12 bases between. The CDR3 extends over 12 amino acids. Per germline, CDR1 MNHEY and CDR2 SMNVEV (reference sequence). The CDR3 protein is CASSLLRGEQFF. CDR3 DNA: TGTGCCAGCAGCCTACTAAGGGGTGAGCAGTTCTTC.

The rearrangement links TRBV7-9 to TRBJ2-7; 11 bases map to TRBD2. Germline V lookup: CDR1 SEHNR, CDR2 FQNEAQ (reference sequence). This CDR3 is built from 14 residues. V gave up 5 bases and J gave up 6 bases; unmatched junction bases: 6. CDR3 nucleotide sequence: TGTGCCAGCAGCGTTAGCGGGAGGGCCCCCGAGCAGTACTTC. This gives the protein CASSVSGRAPEQYF.

This sequence joins TRBV7-9 and TRBJ1-4, with 7 bases lining up with TRBD1. This CDR3 is built from 16 residues. J lost 5 bases, V lost 0 bases, and 6 bases had no gene match. The V gene's germline CDR1 is SEHNR and CDR2 FQNEAQ (reference sequence). DNA for the CDR3: TGTGCCAGCAGCTTAGCGCCGACAGGGCCAAATGAAAAACTGTTTTTT. Amino acids: CASSLAPTGPNEKLFF. Complete variable domain (other parts from reference TRBV7-9 and TRBJ1-4): DTGVSQNPRHKITKRGQNVTFRCDPISEHNRLYWYRQTLGQGPEFLTYFQNEAQLEKSRLLSDRFSAERPKGSFSTLEIQRTEQGDSAMYLCASSLAPTGPNEKLFFGSGTQLSVL.

This clone was counted a single time. The J gene is TRBJ2-2, the V gene TRBV7-9; 7 bases line up with TRBD1. The CDR3 is made up of 12 amino acids. CDR1 is SEHNR, CDR2 FQNEAQ, per germline (reference sequence). V shed 11 bases and J 1 base; nucleotides not matched to a gene: 1. Here the CDR3 DNA reads TGTGCCGGACAGGAGAACACCGGGGAGCTGTTTTTT. This gives the protein CAGQENTGELFF.

J is TRBJ2-5 and V is TRBV4-1; either TRBD1 or TRBD2 may supply D (5 bases each). V lost 3 bases and J lost 2, with 16 bases in between. The CDR3 contains 16 residues. Germline V lookup: CDR1 MGHRA, CDR2 YSYEKL. The CDR3 reads CASSQRPGPRQETQYF. CDR3 sequence (DNA): TGCGCCAGCAGCCAGAGGCCGGGACCGCGGCAAGAGACCCAGTACTTC.

This chain connects TRBV6-5 to TRBJ2-2; unclear D gene. Germline CDR1 and CDR2: MNHEY and SVGAGI. V was clipped by 0 bases and J by 3 bases, with 11 bases between them. CDR3 size: 16 residues. CDR3 in DNA: TGTGCCAGCAGTTACTCGATTGGCGAGCACACCGGGGAGCTGTTTTTT. Protein: CASSYSIGEHTGELFF.

This chain uses TRBV13 with TRBJ2-1, with D possibly matching TRBD2 (5 bases). The CDR3 has 11 residues. Germline V CDR1 and CDR2: PRHDT, FYEKMQ (reference sequence). Trimming removed 4 bases at V and 7 bases at J, with 5 bases between. The CDR3 sequence: CASSSGNEQFF. CDR3 in DNA: TGTGCCAGCAGCTCGGGGAATGAGCAGTTCTTC.

This rearrangement joins TRBV27 to TRBJ2-3; TRBD2 matches 8 bases. Germline CDR1 MNHEY, CDR2 SMNVEV (reference sequence). V was pared by 6 bases and J by 7 bases, with 9 bases of the junction left unmatched. CDR3 length equals 14 residues. The CDR3 DNA reads TGTGCCAGCAGCTCGGGACTAGGGGTGAATACGCAGTATTTT. Its protein is CASSSGLGVNTQYF.

The chain employs TRBV27 and TRBJ2-1; possible D gene TRBD1, 5 bases. Trimming took off 2 bases at V and 2 bases at J, with 16 bases between the two ends. CDR3 length equals 17 residues. CDR1 and CDR2 from the germline V gene are MNHEY and SMNVEV (reference sequence). The CDR3 DNA sequence: TGTGCCAGCAGTTTACTGGGCCAGGGAAGCCCCTACAATGAGCAGTTCTTC. Residues: CASSLLGQGSPYNEQFF.

The chain links TRBV12-5 to TRBJ2-1; 7 bases agree with TRBD2. Per germline, CDR1 LGHNT and CDR2 FRNRAP. The length of the CDR3 is 13 residues. The junction had 2 bases not matched to a gene; V was cut back by 1 base and J by 8 bases. The CDR3 is CASGLGTSDEQFF. The CDR3 region has the DNA TGTGCTAGTGGTTTGGGAACTAGCGATGAGCAGTTCTTC.

This chain connects TRBV29-1 to TRBJ2-1; weak D call: TRBD1 (6 bases). Germline CDR1 reads SQVTM; CDR2 reads ANQGSEA. V lost 4 bases and J 5 bases, leaving 18 bases between the germline ends. The length of the CDR3 is 15 residues. CDR3 residues: CSVAVSGAGNNEQFF. CDR3 nucleotides: TGCAGCGTTGCTGTTTCAGGGGCTGGTAACAATGAGCAGTTCTTC.

The chain has TRBV29-1 and TRBJ2-5; 7 bases are a match to TRBD2. J was trimmed by 0 bases and V by 1 base; bases with no gene match: 8. The CDR3 is 16 residues long. Germline V lookup: CDR1 SQVTM, CDR2 ANQGSEA. The CDR3 bases are TGCAGCGTTGAAGTGCCGACTAGCAGGTACCAAGAGACCCAGTACTTC. Amino acids: CSVEVPTSRYQETQYF.

The chain links TRBV7-5 to TRBJ1-4; TRBD1, the table's D call, was not compared with the DNA. TRBV7-5 is shown as a pseudogene. The CDR3 covers 15 residues. The CDR3 nucleotides read TGTGTCAGAAGCTTTAGGGGGACAGGAGTTGAAAAACTGTTTTTT. Protein: CVRSFRGTGVEKLFF.

V is TRBV27 and J is TRBJ2-7; D possibly corresponds to TRBD1 (6 bases). CDR1 MNHEY and CDR2 SMNVEV come from the germline V gene (reference sequence). CDR3 length: 14 residues. V gave up 3 bases and J gave up 3 bases, with 12 bases separating them. The DNA of the CDR3 is TGTGCCAGCAGTTTTTGGGGGCCAAACTACGAGCAGTACTTC. As protein: CASSFWGPNYEQYF.

CDR3 in amino acids: CASRIGAGGIAKNIQYF. CDR3 nucleotide sequence: TGTGCCAGCAGGATCGGGGCAGGGGGCATCGCCAAAAACATTCAGTACTTC. The chain couples TRBV28 to TRBJ2-4; 8 bases are shared with TRBD1. The junction had 11 bases not matched to a gene; V was cut back by 6 bases and J by 1 base. Germline values: CDR1 MDHEN, CDR2 SYDVKM. CDR3 length: 17 residues.

The chain employs TRBV19 and TRBJ2-1; weak D call: TRBD2 (5 bases). V was trimmed by 1 base and J by 8 bases, leaving 15 bases between them. In germline, CDR1 is LNHDA, CDR2 SQIVND (reference sequence). CDR3 size: 15 residues. The chain's CDR3 is CASSIVGSLGDEQFF. The CDR3 DNA is TGTGCCAGTAGTATAGTTGGCAGCCTGGGAGATGAGCAGTTCTTC.

The chain combines TRBV28 with TRBJ2-1, with D possibly TRBD2 on 6 matching bases. The CDR3 has 14 residues. Germline CDR1 MDHEN, CDR2 SYDVKM. V lost 7 bases and J lost 0, with 10 bases in between. For the CDR3, the DNA is TGTGCCAGCATAGCGGAGAGCTCCTACAATGAGCAGTTCTTC. This codes for CASIAESSYNEQFF. Variable domain in full (rest from reference TRBV28 and TRBJ2-1): DVKVTQSSRYLVKRTGEKVFLECVQDMDHENMFWYRQDPGLGLRLIYFSYDVKMKEKGDIPEGYSVSREKKERFSLILESASTNQTSMYLCASIAESSYNEQFFGPGTRLTVL.

The chain couples TRBV11-2 to TRBJ1-2; tentative D call: TRBD1 (6 bases). There are 13 residues in the CDR3. Deletions cut 0 bases from V and 4 bases from J, with 6 bases between. In germline, CDR1 is SGHAT, CDR2 FQNNGV. In DNA, the CDR3 is TGTGCCAGCAGCTTAGAGACAGGCTATGGCTACACCTTC. Protein sequence: CASSLETGYGYTF.

This clone was detected only once. This chain links TRBV7-8 with TRBJ2-4; D remains unclear. The V gene lost 6 bases and the J gene lost 5 bases, with 14 bases spanning the gap. The germline CDR1 and CDR2 sequences are SGHVS and FQNEAQ. This CDR3 has 14 residues. CDR3 protein: CASREVGPQNIQYF. In nucleotides, the CDR3 is TGTGCCAGCAGAGAGGTCGGGCCTCAAAACATTCAGTACTTC. The full variable domain, its missing parts supplied by reference TRBV7-8 and TRBJ2-4, is GAGVSQSPRYKVAKRGQDVALRCDPISGHVSLFWYQQALGQGPEFLTYFQNEAQLDKSGLPSDRFFAERPEGSVSTLKIQRTQQEDSAVYLCASREVGPQNIQYFGAGTRLSVL.

The chain uses TRBV29-1 and TRBJ2-1; D might be TRBD1 or TRBD2, each matching 5 bases. The length of the CDR3 is 18 residues. Trimming stripped 4 bases from V and 8 bases from J, with 30 bases between. Germline V gene sequence: CDR1 SQVTM, CDR2 ANQGSEA. The CDR3: CSVGPGRVWNQLGYEQFF. The CDR3 DNA reads as TGCAGCGTTGGCCCGGGACGGGTGTGGAACCAATTGGGCTATGAGCAGTTCTTC.